This TCR beta chain emerged from a study of blood T cell repertoires in COVID-19. On the study more broadly: The samples span acute and convalescent COVID-19 from the United States, Italy and Spain.

In the source study's methods: The authors estimated nucleated cell counts from reference gene primer amplification. Clones were read by immunoSEQ multiplex PCR, and TCRdb kept only the in-frame ones, dropping some. V, J and clone size are taken as reported in that table, and D and trimming were inferred from the DNA itself. The table has 150,000 to 200,000 clones, around four fifths seen once. From germline, CDR1 is LNHDA and CDR2 SQIVND (reference sequence). This CDR3 spans 19 amino acids. V dropped 4 bases and J dropped 0 bases, with 24 bases sitting between them. Specimen: peripheral blood. The clonotype originates from a woman aged 80 or over with acute or convalescent COVID-19. The rearrangement uses TRBV19 and TRBJ2-5; possible D gene TRBD1, 6 bases. The CDR3 is CASSTLRPLQGTYQETQYF. CDR3 DNA sequence: TGTGCCAGTAGTACCCTCCGCCCATTACAGGGTACCTACCAAGAGACCCAGTACTTC.